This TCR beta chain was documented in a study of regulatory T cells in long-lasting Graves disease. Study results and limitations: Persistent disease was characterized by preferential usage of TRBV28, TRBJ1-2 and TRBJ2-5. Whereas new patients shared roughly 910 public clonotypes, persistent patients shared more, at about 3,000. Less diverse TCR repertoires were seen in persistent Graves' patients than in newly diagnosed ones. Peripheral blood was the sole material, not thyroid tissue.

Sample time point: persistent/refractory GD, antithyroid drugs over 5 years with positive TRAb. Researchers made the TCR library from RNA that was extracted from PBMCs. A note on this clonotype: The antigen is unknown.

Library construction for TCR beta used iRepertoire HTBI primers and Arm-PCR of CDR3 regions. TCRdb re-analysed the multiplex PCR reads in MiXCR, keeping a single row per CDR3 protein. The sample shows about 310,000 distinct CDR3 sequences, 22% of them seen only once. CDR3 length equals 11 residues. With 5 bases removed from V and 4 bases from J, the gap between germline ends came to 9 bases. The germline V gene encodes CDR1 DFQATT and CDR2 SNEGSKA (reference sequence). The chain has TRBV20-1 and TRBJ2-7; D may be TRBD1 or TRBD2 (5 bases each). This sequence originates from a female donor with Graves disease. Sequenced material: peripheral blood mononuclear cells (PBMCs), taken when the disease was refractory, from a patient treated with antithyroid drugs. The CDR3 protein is CSAVGVYEQYF. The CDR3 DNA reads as TGCAGTGCTGTGGGGGTGTACGAGCAGTACTTC.